In this sample, the clone carrying this T cell receptor beta chain turned up a few times. Its target is unknown. One end of the junction is discordant with germline, which a read error may explain. The data were taken from a study of cytomegalovirus exposure and HLA in healthy donors. Overall study context: Membership in the Caucasian-associated ancestry cluster was found for around 85% of 398 genotyped donors.

The germline V gene has CDR1 MGHRA and CDR2 YSYEKL. This CDR3 is 16 amino acids long. PCR involved 60 Vbeta and 13 Jbeta primers. TCRdb keeps only in-frame clones here, not all; method: immunoSEQ multiplex PCR. The sample has about 70,000 clones; 70% to 75% are singletons. Broader study findings: Trimming of TCR beta V- and J-genes showed a link, identified in a later analysis, to a missense DCLRE1C variant. Common viral pathogens seemed, in a later analysis, to connect with several of the most significant clusters. In vitro confirmation showed three CMV-associated chains to be CMV antigen specific.

The chain carries TRBV4-1 and TRBJ2-7; TRBD2 is a possible D gene (6 bases). The sequenced sample was PBMCs. The source is a human donor in good health. CDR3 region: CASSNILARNSYEQYF. CDR3 nucleotides: TGTGCCAGCAGCAATATCCTAGCGCGCAACTCCTACGAGCAGTACTTC.